This T cell receptor (beta chain) was observed in a study of blood T cell repertoires in COVID-19. V gave up 4 bases and J gave up 5 bases, with 21 bases separating them. Germline assignment: CDR1 SGHNT and CDR2 YYREEE (reference sequence). The CDR3 length is 17 residues. Sequencing was performed with immunoSEQ multiplex PCR; in TCRdb, only in-frame clones are kept and a portion is missing. The table lists just under 65,000 clones, roughly four fifths of them singletons. Specimen: peripheral blood. The chain carries TRBV5-4 and TRBJ2-2; D is ambiguous. This TCR was recovered from a human donor in a cohort sampled during active COVID-19. CDR3 bases: TGTGCCAGCAGCATAGACCGCCCACGGGTTTCGACCGGGGAGCTGTTTTTT. Translation gives CASSIDRPRVSTGELFF.